This T cell receptor beta chain emerged from a study of cytomegalovirus exposure and HLA in healthy donors. Overall study context: About 80 million unique TCRs from HLA-typed donors were held in an early data release.

On this clone itself: Its matching antigen is unknown.

A multiplex PCR was run with 60 Vbeta primers and 13 Jbeta primers. TCRdb keeps only in-frame clones here, not all; method: immunoSEQ multiplex PCR. The sample shows under 200,000 clones, roughly 74% of them seen only once. Study-level findings and limits: An Asian-associated ancestry cluster reportedly showed fewer N-insertions than the approximately 670-donor mean in a later analysis.

This clonotype was obtained from a woman in her twenties or thirties in good health and CMV-seronegative. Sequencing was carried out using PBMCs.

CDR3 coding DNA: TGTGCCAGCAGCGACCCCCTAGCGGGAGGGAACTACGAGCAGTACTTC. The encoded protein is CASSDPLAGGNYEQYF. The chain carries TRBV7-2 and TRBJ2-7, with 12 bases fitting TRBD2. Trimming took 5 bases from V and 3 from J; bases not matched to a gene: 8. This CDR3 region has 16 residues. In germline, CDR1 is SGHTA, CDR2 FQGNSA.